This TCR beta chain was captured by sequencing in a study of identical twins. This clonotype has a handful of counts. Its target is not known. The CDR3 loop spans 14 amino acids. Trimming stripped 6 bases from V and 3 bases from J, with 15 bases between. The germline V gene encodes CDR1 DFQATT and CDR2 SNEGSKA (reference sequence). Findings of the study overall: Less excess twin sharing appeared in beta out-of-frame sequences. Insertion counts were lower in abundant cord blood beta clonotypes, a trend that memory repertoires did not show.

The authors used template switching to add a universal primer site and gave cDNA unique molecular identifiers. TCRdb reprocessed the 5' RACE reads via MiXCR and lists one record per CDR3 protein. The sample has some 250,000 distinct CDR3 sequences; about an eighth are singletons. This sample also appeared in a second study, on yellow fever vaccine responses in identical twins. This second study notes: Twin vaccine T cell responses reportedly seemed partly convergent, partly personalized.

Specimen: memory (CD45RO+) T cells sorted from blood. The chain couples TRBV20-1 to TRBJ2-1, with D possibly matching TRBD1 (6 bases). This TCR derives from a young woman in good health. The CDR3 reads CSAEGDTYYNEQFF. The DNA of the CDR3 is TGCAGTGCCGAAGGGGACACTTACTACAATGAGCAGTTCTTC.